Presented here are 11 T cell receptor beta chains from one specimen sequenced in a study of response to subunit inactivated influenza vaccine. Each CDR3 protein is one row after TCRdb ran MiXCR on the RT-PCR reads. The table shows almost 600,000 distinct CDR3 sequences, with around 13% occurring only once. Sequenced here: PBMCs from blood, sampled roughly 12 days after vaccination. Source of these receptors: a man in his forties or fifties who received an inactivated influenza vaccine.

This clonotype has only a few counts. The V gene is TRBV6-5, the J gene TRBJ2-2, with 7 bases aligning to TRBD2. V lost 0 bases to trimming and J lost 0 bases; unmatched junction nucleotides: 7. The V gene's germline CDR1 is MNHEY and CDR2 SVGAGI. The CDR3 length is 18 residues. Here the CDR3 DNA reads TGTGCCAGCAGTTACTCCCCCTTGGGGACTACGAACACCGGGGAGCTGTTTTTT. Its protein is CASSYSPLGTTNTGELFF.

This clonotype was counted between two and nine times. The chain has TRBV10-3 and TRBJ1-1; 11 bases match TRBD1. This CDR3 contains 14 residues. The germline CDR1 and CDR2 sequences are ENHRY and SYGVKD. With 6 bases clipped from V and 6 bases from J, the junction kept 6 bases outside the gene matches. CDR3 in amino acids: CAIRRTGGDSEAFF. CDR3 DNA: TGTGCCATCAGGAGGACAGGGGGCGATTCTGAAGCTTTCTTT.

As DNA, the CDR3 is TGTGCCAGCAGCCAAGATTTGCTAGCGCGGGAGCAGTACTTC. Residues: CASSQDLLAREQYF. The J gene is TRBJ2-7, the V gene TRBV4-2, with D possibly being TRBD2 (6 bases). Trimming pared 0 bases from V and 7 bases from J, leaving 13 bases between. The CDR3 is 14 amino acids. The germline V gene has CDR1 LGHNA and CDR2 YNFKEQ.

The chain couples TRBV30 to TRBJ1-2; tentative D call: TRBD1 (6 bases). Trimming stripped 7 bases from V and 6 bases from J, with 12 bases between. Germline CDR1 is GTSNPN and CDR2 is SVGIG (reference sequence). This CDR3 is built from 11 residues. In DNA, the CDR3 is TGTGCCTCCCGGCACAGGGATGGCTACACCTTC. This gives the protein CASRHRDGYTF.

CDR3 sequence reads: CASSYSLGLDTDTQYF. CDR3 bases: TGTGCCAGCAGTTACTCGCTGGGTTTGGACACAGATACGCAGTATTTT. The chain is built from TRBV6-2 or TRBV6-3 and TRBJ2-3; D is unclear. The CDR3 covers 16 residues. The germline V gene encodes CDR1 MNHEY and CDR2 SVGEGT. The germline V and J ends were trimmed by 0 bases and 2 bases, with 12 bases remaining between them.

J is TRBJ2-5 and V is TRBV2; 8 nucleotides agree with TRBD2. The CDR3 has 15 amino acids. Trimming cost V 6 bases and J 5 bases; bases outside gene matches: 11. CDR1 and CDR2 from the germline V gene are SNHLY and FYNNEI. CDR3 sequence reads: CASSTGTRTIETQYF. CDR3 sequence (DNA): TGTGCCAGCAGCACCGGGACTAGAACGATCGAGACCCAGTACTTC.

This chain connects TRBV27 to TRBJ2-3; D gene uncertain. Trimming stripped 7 bases from V and 6 bases from J, with 14 bases between. CDR1 MNHEY and CDR2 SMNVEV come from the germline V gene (reference sequence). The CDR3 length is 13 residues. The DNA of the CDR3 is TGTGCCAGCACCTTATGGGGATCGGATACGCAGTATTTT. Protein sequence: CASTLWGSDTQYF.

This chain connects TRBV4-2 to TRBJ2-5, with 9 bases that match TRBD2. Losses at the gene ends were 0 bases for V and 5 bases for J; bases not matched to a gene: 10. CDR3 length: 17 residues. Germline lookup yields CDR1 LGHNA and CDR2 YNFKEQ. The CDR3 DNA reads as TGTGCCAGCAGCCAAGATGTTGGAGCGGGGGGCAGGGAGACCCAGTACTTC. Protein: CASSQDVGAGGRETQYF.

This clonotype was detected a few times. The chain couples TRBV15 to TRBJ2-2; D is possibly TRBD1 (5 bases). The germline V gene has CDR1 LNHNV and CDR2 YYDKDF (reference sequence). Trimming cost V 2 bases and J 5 bases, with 12 bases left between them. The CDR3 contains 15 residues. The CDR3 bases are TGTGCCACCAGCAGACCCGGACACCGTACCGGGGAGCTGTTTTTT. Its protein is CATSRPGHRTGELFF.

CDR3 amino acids: CASSQEGVGTEAFF. The CDR3 nucleotides read TGTGCCAGCAGCCAAGAAGGGGTTGGCACTGAAGCTTTCTTT. The J gene is TRBJ1-1, the V gene TRBV3-1; weak D call: TRBD1 (5 bases). In germline, CDR1 is LGHDT, CDR2 YNNKEL (reference sequence). This CDR3 has 14 residues. V was cut by 0 bases and J by 4 bases, with 9 bases left in between.

The rearrangement links TRBV19 to TRBJ2-1, with 12 bases identical to TRBD2. V dropped 2 bases and J dropped 7; count of bases not matched to a gene: 6. The CDR3 sequence is 16 residues long. Germline values: CDR1 LNHDA, CDR2 SQIVND (reference sequence). CDR3 loop: CASSILASGGANEQFF. In DNA form, the CDR3 reads TGTGCCAGTAGTATACTGGCTAGCGGGGGGGCAAATGAGCAGTTCTTC.